The 23 T cell receptor beta chains below were found in one sample sequenced in a study of human T cells and chemical hapten exposure. Time point in this sample: patch test 1, 2 weeks after DPC sensitization. Sample treatment: therapeutic diphenylcyclopropenone sensitization with weekly scalp DPC. TCRdb independently ran MiXCR on the RACE reads; one entry per CDR3 protein. The sample carries over 14,000 distinct CDR3 sequences, over 15% recorded once. Sample: whole blood, taken in connection with sensitization to the hapten diphenylcyclopropenone (DPC). These TCRs come from a woman aged 30 to 39 with alopecia areata. Some clones in this sample may be carry-over from other donors' samples.

This clonotype is categorized as medium-sized (0.01 to 0.1%). The chain carries TRBV3-1 and TRBJ1-1; 7 bases line up with TRBD1. CDR3 length: 12 residues. V shed 7 bases, J shed 4 bases, and the junction held 3 bases outside the gene matches. Germline-derived CDR1 and CDR2 are LGHDT and YNNKEL (reference sequence). CDR3 DNA: TGTGCCAGCACACAGGGGCCCACTGAAGCTTTCTTT. Its protein is CASTQGPTEAFF.

This clonotype was seen only a few times. The CDR3 protein is CASSRVMAGTYNEQFF. CDR3 nucleotide sequence: TGCGCCAGCAGTCGGGTGATGGCGGGGACCTACAATGAGCAGTTCTTC. The chain has TRBV10-1 and TRBJ2-1; a weak D match, TRBD2 (6 bases). Trimming shortened V by 5 bases and J by 2 bases, and 16 bases separated the two germline ends. This CDR3 has 16 residues. Germline V CDR1 and CDR2: WNHNN, SYGVQD (reference sequence).

This chain connects TRBV3-1 to TRBJ2-1, with D possibly being TRBD1 (6 bases). Trimming left V 1 base short and J 5 bases short, with 12 bases between. The V gene's germline CDR1 is LGHDT and CDR2 YNNKEL (reference sequence). This CDR3 comprises 15 residues. CDR3 sequence reads: CASSQVQGKDNEQFF. The DNA of the CDR3 is TGTGCCAGCAGCCAAGTCCAGGGGAAGGACAATGAGCAGTTCTTC.

This clonotype is judged medium-sized. The gene calls are TRBV3-1 and TRBJ2-1, with 9 bases aligning to TRBD2. After removal of 1 base from V and 5 bases from J, the junction contained 6 bases not matched to a gene. Germline V gene data show CDR1 as LGHDT and CDR2 as YNNKEL (reference sequence). This CDR3 region has 16 residues. The CDR3 sequence is CASSQGVASGDNEQFF. CDR3 DNA sequence: TGTGCCAGCAGCCAAGGTGTCGCTAGCGGGGACAATGAGCAGTTCTTC.

This clonotype was observed many times. This chain uses TRBV6-1 with TRBJ1-3; TRBD1 is a possible D gene (5 bases). Germline CDR1 and CDR2: MNHNS and SASEGT. Trimming cost V 5 bases and J 0 bases, with 11 bases left between them. CDR3 length: 15 amino acids. CDR3 bases: TGTGCCAGCAGTACGGGGGGACGCTCTGGAAACACCATATATTTT. Its translation is CASSTGGRSGNTIYF.

The V call is TRBV4-1, the J call TRBJ2-2, with 11 bases lining up with TRBD1. The CDR3 spans 15 residues. The V and J ends lost 3 bases and 7 bases, in that order; junction bases with no gene match: 4. Germline-derived CDR1 and CDR2 are MGHRA and YSYEKL. DNA of the CDR3: TGCGCCAGCAGCCATGGGACAGGGGGTTTCGGGGAGCTGTTTTTT. Its translation is CASSHGTGGFGELFF.

This clonotype counts as medium-sized (0.01 to 0.1%). The gene calls are TRBV6-6 and TRBJ2-1, with D perhaps TRBD2 (5 bases). The CDR3 spans 12 residues. Trimming removed 7 bases at V and 7 bases at J, with 11 bases between. In germline, CDR1 is MNHNY, CDR2 SVGAGI (reference sequence). CDR3 DNA sequence: TGTGCCAGCACCCCTCCGGGAAATGAGCAGTTCTTC. This gives the protein CASTPPGNEQFF.

The rearrangement links TRBV5-1 to TRBJ1-6; D gene ambiguous. The CDR3 loop spans 14 amino acids. Trimming pared 3 bases from V and 9 bases from J, leaving 13 bases between. Germline-derived CDR1 and CDR2 are SGHRS and YFSETQ. The CDR3, as DNA: TGCGCCAGCAGCTCGTCCCTCACTAGTTCACCCCTCCACTTT. Translated: CASSSSLTSSPLHF.

This clonotype was found many times. The gene calls are TRBV7-9 and TRBJ2-1; 8 bases fit TRBD2. Germline CDR1 reads SEHNR; CDR2 reads FQNEAQ (reference sequence). CDR3 length equals 15 residues. The V gene end was trimmed by 6 bases and the J gene end by 8 bases; junction bases not matched to a gene: 12. The CDR3 nucleotides read TGTGCCAGCAGACAGGCGGGACTAGTGAAAGATGAGCAGTTCTTC. It codes for CASRQAGLVKDEQFF.

This clonotype was found many times. The V call is TRBV9, the J call TRBJ2-3; D is perhaps TRBD1 (6 bases). The V gene's germline CDR1 is SGDLS and CDR2 YYNGEE. The V end was cut by 6 bases, the J end by 3 bases, with 14 bases between. The CDR3 loop spans 14 amino acids. The CDR3, as DNA: TGTGCCAGCACACTTGGACAGAAAACAGATACGCAGTATTTT. Protein product: CASTLGQKTDTQYF.

This clonotype came up a few times. This sequence joins TRBV6-1 and TRBJ2-1, with TRBD1 identical over 10 bases. The CDR3 is 14 residues long. CDR1 MNHNS and CDR2 SASEGT come from the germline V gene. J was trimmed by 9 bases and V by 1 base; bases with no gene match: 3. The CDR3 here is CASSEVGQGFEQFF. In DNA, the CDR3 is TGTGCCAGCAGTGAAGTGGGACAGGGGTTTGAGCAGTTCTTC.

In its sample, this clonotype is medium-sized (0.01 to 0.1%). V gene TRBV7-9 combines with J gene TRBJ2-3, with D hard to call. CDR3 length: 14 amino acids. Trimming took off 1 base at V and 0 bases at J, with 5 bases between the two ends. From germline, CDR1 is SEHNR and CDR2 FQNEAQ (reference sequence). In DNA, the CDR3 is TGTGCCAGCAGCTTAGGTCATAGCACAGATACGCAGTATTTT. It translates to CASSLGHSTDTQYF.

This clonotype was found many times. The chain links TRBV20-1 to TRBJ2-7, with 8 positions matching TRBD2. Germline-derived CDR1 and CDR2 are DFQATT and SNEGSKA (reference sequence). The CDR3 covers 11 residues. J gave up 3 bases and V 6 bases, and 1 base lay outside the gene matches. CDR3 amino acids: CSAGGVYEQYV. As DNA, the CDR3 is TGCAGTGCCGGGGGGGTCTACGAGCAGTACGTC.

Many counts were recorded for this clonotype. This sequence joins TRBV6-5 and TRBJ2-6; the D is unclear. Germline lookup yields CDR1 MNHEY and CDR2 SVGAGI. V gave up 9 bases and J gave up 0 bases, with 9 bases separating them. The length of the CDR3 is 14 residues. The CDR3 DNA is TGTGCCAGTACCATCTACTCTGGGGCCAACGTCCTGACTTTC. This translates into CASTIYSGANVLTF.

Within the sample, this clonotype is medium-sized. The rearrangement links TRBV6-1 to TRBJ1-1; perhaps TRBD1 as D (5 bases). The CDR3 is 15 residues long. In germline, CDR1 is MNHNS, CDR2 SASEGT. The ends were cut back, 5 bases at V and 3 bases at J, with 16 bases in the middle. The CDR3 loop reads CASSYKGGGDTEAFF. The CDR3 coding sequence is TGTGCCAGCAGTTACAAAGGTGGAGGGGACACTGAAGCTTTCTTT.

By share, this clonotype counts as medium-sized. The V call is TRBV20-1, the J call TRBJ2-3, with 7 bases aligning to TRBD2. Looked up from germline, CDR1 is DFQATT and CDR2 is SNEGSKA (reference sequence). Losses at the gene ends were 0 bases for V and 4 bases for J; bases not matched to a gene: 7. The CDR3 covers 15 residues. CDR3 in DNA: TGCAGTGCTAGAGATCCCATGAGCGGGGCAGATACGCAGTATTTT. Its translation is CSARDPMSGADTQYF.

This clonotype is judged medium-sized. The V gene is TRBV5-4, the J gene TRBJ1-6; D ambiguous. The CDR3 spans 16 residues. The ends were cut back, 0 bases at V and 0 bases at J, with 7 bases in the middle. The germline V gene encodes CDR1 SGHNT and CDR2 YYREEE (reference sequence). Written as DNA, the CDR3 is TGTGCCAGCAGCTTGGATGGGAGCTCCTATAATTCACCCCTCCACTTT. Its protein product is CASSLDGSSYNSPLHF.

This clonotype is medium-sized within its sample. The genes are TRBV5-4 and TRBJ1-6; tentative D call: TRBD1 (6 bases). Germline CDR1 is SGHNT and CDR2 is YYREEE (reference sequence). The CDR3 extends over 15 amino acids. V was clipped by 4 bases and J by 7 bases, with 15 bases between them. The CDR3 DNA reads TGTGCCAGCAGCACCGCCGGGACAAAAAATTCACCCCTCCACTTT. Encoded protein: CASSTAGTKNSPLHF.

This clonotype ranks as medium-sized. The chain combines TRBV10-2 with TRBJ1-1, with D uncertain. CDR3 length: 16 amino acids. Per the germline V gene, CDR1 is WSHSY and CDR2 is SAAADI. Trimming stripped 2 bases from V and 0 bases from J, with 13 bases between. The CDR3 DNA sequence: TGCGCCAGCAGTGAGCTCACACGGAAGATGAACACTGAAGCTTTCTTT. Its translation: CASSELTRKMNTEAFF.

By its share, this clonotype is medium-sized. The chain couples TRBV20-1 to TRBJ1-5; perhaps TRBD1 as D (6 bases). The CDR3 sequence is 17 residues long. V gave up 0 bases and J gave up 2 bases, with 17 bases separating them. Germline CDR1 is DFQATT and CDR2 is SNEGSKA (reference sequence). The CDR3 DNA reads TGCAGTGCTAGAGATTTTGGTAGGGGGTGGGGCAATCAGCCCCAGCATTTT. This encodes CSARDFGRGWGNQPQHF.

Written as DNA, the CDR3 is TGCAGTGCTAGATTTAATACTGAAGCTTTCTTT. Its protein product is CSARFNTEAFF. The chain uses TRBV20-1 and TRBJ1-1; the D is unclear. CDR3 length equals 11 residues. Looked up from germline, CDR1 is DFQATT and CDR2 is SNEGSKA (reference sequence). The ends were cut back, 2 bases at V and 5 bases at J, with 6 bases in the middle.

This clonotype rates as medium-sized (0.01 to 0.1%). In nucleotides, the CDR3 is TGTGCCAGCAGCCCCCGGACAGTGCTTAATGAAAAACTGTTTTTT. Protein: CASSPRTVLNEKLFF. This rearrangement joins TRBV11-3 to TRBJ1-4; possible D gene TRBD1, 6 bases. This CDR3 region has 15 residues. CDR1 and CDR2 (germline): SGHNT, YENEEA. V lost 5 bases and J lost 4, with 14 bases in between.

This clonotype is judged medium-sized. This chain uses TRBV5-1 with TRBJ2-3; maybe TRBD2 (6 bases). V was cut by 2 bases and J by 0 bases, with 13 bases left in between. This CDR3 is built from 16 residues. CDR1 is SGHRS and CDR2 is YFSETQ in the germline V gene. The CDR3 DNA sequence: TGCGCCAGCAGCTTCCATGATAGCGGTAGCACAGATACGCAGTATTTT. The encoded protein is CASSFHDSGSTDTQYF.